These 13 T cell receptor beta chains came from one sample sequenced in a study of blood T cell repertoires in COVID-19. The method was immunoSEQ multiplex PCR; TCRdb's version includes in-frame clones alone and lacks a portion of them. The sample shows more than 75,000 clones, about 90% of them seen only once. The source material was peripheral blood. Receptor source: a man aged 50-60 years with COVID-19, enrolled during active disease.

The V and J genes are TRBV6-1 and TRBJ2-3; 10 nucleotides line up with TRBD1. This CDR3 has 17 amino acids. Unmatched junction bases numbered 9, after V lost 3 bases and J lost 3 bases. Germline-derived CDR1 and CDR2 are MNHNS and SASEGT. The CDR3 is CASSEMLRDRGTDTQYF. CDR3 bases: TGTGCCAGCAGTGAGATGTTAAGGGACAGGGGTACAGATACGCAGTATTTT.

This clone has just one count. J is TRBJ1-2 and V is TRBV6-6, with 8 bases fitting TRBD1. Germline V lookup: CDR1 MNHNY, CDR2 SVGAGI (reference sequence). The CDR3 length is 15 residues. V lost 4 bases to trimming and J lost 6 bases; unmatched junction nucleotides: 10. CDR3 sequence: CASSSSRDRTHGYTF. As DNA, the CDR3 is TGTGCCAGCAGTTCCAGCCGGGACAGGACCCATGGCTACACCTTC.

The rearrangement joins TRBV7-2 to TRBJ1-4; TRBD1 agrees at 7 bases. Looked up from germline, CDR1 is SGHTA and CDR2 is FQGNSA. The length of the CDR3 is 14 residues. V lost 5 bases, J lost 10 bases, and 10 bases stayed unmatched. The CDR3 loop reads CASSKTGTVGKLFF. DNA of the CDR3: TGTGCCAGCAGCAAAACCGGGACAGTCGGAAAACTGTTTTTT.

This clone came up once. J is TRBJ2-7 and V is TRBV6-5, with 7 nucleotides matching TRBD1. Looked up from germline, CDR1 is MNHEY and CDR2 is SVGAGI. After removal of 5 bases from V and 7 bases from J, the junction contained 5 bases not matched to a gene. There are 12 residues in the CDR3. CDR3 DNA sequence: TGTGCCAGCAGTAGGGACAGCCCAGAGCAGTACTTC. Its translation: CASSRDSPEQYF.

Concerning this clone: Different DNA sequences within this sample yield the same CDR3. This chain joins TRBV19 and TRBJ1-4; D gene ambiguous. CDR1 is LNHDA and CDR2 is SQIVND in the germline V gene (reference sequence). V shed 2 bases and J shed 5 bases, with 9 bases lying between them. This CDR3 is built from 14 residues. This CDR3 reads CASSIRGGNEKLFF. CDR3 nucleotides: TGTGCCAGTAGTATACGGGGAGGAAATGAAAAACTGTTTTTT.

The chain has TRBV6-1 and TRBJ2-7, with no clear D. V shed 2 bases and J shed 7 bases, with 12 bases lying between them. This CDR3 region has 13 residues. Germline CDR1 and CDR2: MNHNS and SASEGT. The CDR3 sequence is CASSEQVPVEQYF. CDR3 DNA: TGTGCCAGCAGTGAACAGGTCCCTGTGGAGCAGTACTTC.

The chain uses TRBV29-1 and TRBJ2-7; a weak D match, TRBD2 (5 bases). V was cut by 4 bases and J by 5 bases, with 12 bases left in between. The length of the CDR3 is 12 residues. Germline V gene sequence: CDR1 SQVTM, CDR2 ANQGSEA. The CDR3 is CSVGGGPDEQYF. CDR3 DNA sequence: TGCAGCGTTGGAGGCGGGCCGGACGAGCAGTACTTC.

The CDR3 reads CASSGEGGRSNQPQHF. The DNA of the CDR3 is TGTGCCAGCAGCGGAGAGGGAGGGCGAAGCAATCAGCCCCAGCATTTT. The chain joins TRBV6-6 to TRBJ1-5, with D hard to call. This CDR3 region has 16 residues. Germline V gene sequence: CDR1 MNHNY, CDR2 SVGAGI (reference sequence). Trimming pared 6 bases from V and 1 base from J, leaving 16 bases between.

The chain uses TRBV5-5 and TRBJ2-7; D remains unclear. Germline assignment: CDR1 SGHKS and CDR2 YYEKEE (reference sequence). V was shortened by 0 bases and J by 0 bases, with 4 bases between the two germline ends. This CDR3 contains 13 residues. CDR3: CASSLASSYEQYF. CDR3 nucleotide sequence: TGTGCCAGCAGCTTGGCCAGCTCCTACGAGCAGTACTTC. Filled out from reference TRBV5-5 and TRBJ2-7, the complete variable domain reads DAGVTQSPTHLIKTRGQQVTLRCSPISGHKSVSWYQQVLGQGPQFIFQYYEKEERGRGNFPDRFSARQFPNYSSELNVNALLLGDSALYLCASSLASSYEQYFGPGTRLTVT.

This rearrangement joins TRBV10-1 to TRBJ2-2; D is undetermined. The CDR3 runs to 13 residues. The germline gives CDR1 WNHNN, CDR2 SYGVQD (reference sequence). V was shortened by 4 bases and J by 5 bases, with 8 bases between the two germline ends. The CDR3 loop is CASSVTVTGELFF. DNA of the CDR3: TGCGCCAGCAGTGTTACAGTAACCGGGGAGCTGTTTTTT.

This clone was observed once. DNA of the CDR3: TGTGCCAGCAGCCAAGTTACGAACAGGGGGAACCGCGATACGCAGTATTTT. The encoded protein is CASSQVTNRGNRDTQYF. This rearrangement joins TRBV3-1 (or the pseudogene TRBV3-2) to TRBJ2-3, with 8 bases lining up with TRBD1. Germline CDR1 and CDR2: LGHDT and YNNKEL (reference sequence). Trimming took 1 base from V and 6 from J; bases not matched to a gene: 12. This CDR3 has 17 residues.

The chain carries TRBV9 and TRBJ2-2; possibly TRBD2 for D (6 bases). The CDR3 sequence is 15 residues long. Germline CDR1 SGDLS, CDR2 YYNGEE. The germline V and J ends were trimmed by 3 bases and 4 bases, with 13 bases remaining between them. This CDR3 is CASSAPTSGTGELFF. CDR3 in DNA: TGTGCCAGCAGCGCACCGACTAGTGGCACCGGGGAGCTGTTTTTT. The full variable domain, its missing parts supplied by reference TRBV9 and TRBJ2-2, is DSGVTQTPKHLITATGQRVTLRCSPRSGDLSVYWYQQSLDQGLQFLIQYYNGEERAKGNILERFSAQQFPDLHSELNLSSLELGDSALYFCASSAPTSGTGELFFGEGSRLTVL.

This clone appeared a single time. J is TRBJ1-1 and V is TRBV5-1, with 9 bases fitting TRBD1. CDR1 and CDR2 (germline): SGHRS, YFSETQ. The J segment lost 5 bases and the V segment lost 3 bases, leaving 14 bases of the junction unmatched. The CDR3 extends over 17 amino acids. The chain's CDR3 is CASSSYRDRVGWTEAFF. CDR3 bases: TGCGCCAGCAGCTCCTACCGGGACAGGGTTGGATGGACTGAAGCTTTCTTT.